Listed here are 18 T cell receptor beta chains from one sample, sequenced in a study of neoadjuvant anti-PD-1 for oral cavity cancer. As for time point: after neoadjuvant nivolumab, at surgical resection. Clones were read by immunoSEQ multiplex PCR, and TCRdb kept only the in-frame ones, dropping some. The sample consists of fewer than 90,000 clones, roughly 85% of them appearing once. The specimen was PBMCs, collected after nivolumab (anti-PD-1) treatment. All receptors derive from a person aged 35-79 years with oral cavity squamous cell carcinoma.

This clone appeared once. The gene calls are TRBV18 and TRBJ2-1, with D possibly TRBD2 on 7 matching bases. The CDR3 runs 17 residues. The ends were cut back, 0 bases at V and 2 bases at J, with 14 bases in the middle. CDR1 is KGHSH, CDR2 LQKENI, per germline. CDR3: CASSPPRLGGAYNEQFF. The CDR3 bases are TGTGCCAGCTCACCACCCAGACTAGGGGGGGCCTACAATGAGCAGTTCTTC.

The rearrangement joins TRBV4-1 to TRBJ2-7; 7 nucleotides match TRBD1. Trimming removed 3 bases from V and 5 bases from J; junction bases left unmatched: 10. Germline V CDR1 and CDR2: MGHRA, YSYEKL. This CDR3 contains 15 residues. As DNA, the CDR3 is TGCGCCAGCAGCCAGGGCAACAGGGGATCGGACGAGCAGTACTTC. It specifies CASSQGNRGSDEQYF.

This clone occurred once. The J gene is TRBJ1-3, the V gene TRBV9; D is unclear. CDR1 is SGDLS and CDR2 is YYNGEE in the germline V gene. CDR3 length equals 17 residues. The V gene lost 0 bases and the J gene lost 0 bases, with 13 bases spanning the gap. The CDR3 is CASSVVGGYGSGNTIYF. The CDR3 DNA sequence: TGTGCCAGCAGCGTAGTTGGAGGATACGGCTCTGGAAACACCATATATTTT.

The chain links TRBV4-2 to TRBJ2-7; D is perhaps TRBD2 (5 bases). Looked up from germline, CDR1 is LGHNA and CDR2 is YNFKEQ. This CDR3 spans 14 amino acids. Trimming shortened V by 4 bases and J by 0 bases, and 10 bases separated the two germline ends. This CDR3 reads CASSRGTSSYEQYF. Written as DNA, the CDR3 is TGTGCCAGCAGCCGAGGTACTAGCTCCTACGAGCAGTACTTC.

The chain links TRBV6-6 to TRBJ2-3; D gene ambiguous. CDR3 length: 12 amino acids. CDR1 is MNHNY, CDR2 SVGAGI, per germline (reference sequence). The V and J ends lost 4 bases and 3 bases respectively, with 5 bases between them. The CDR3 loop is CASSLGTDTQYF. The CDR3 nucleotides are TGTGCCAGCAGTTTGGGGACAGATACGCAGTATTTT.

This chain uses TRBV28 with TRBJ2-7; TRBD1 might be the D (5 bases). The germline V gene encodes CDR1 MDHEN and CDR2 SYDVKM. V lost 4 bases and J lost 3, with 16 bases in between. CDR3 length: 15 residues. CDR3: CASSSATVLSYEQYF. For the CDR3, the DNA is TGTGCCAGCAGTTCAGCGACAGTTCTGAGCTACGAGCAGTACTTC.

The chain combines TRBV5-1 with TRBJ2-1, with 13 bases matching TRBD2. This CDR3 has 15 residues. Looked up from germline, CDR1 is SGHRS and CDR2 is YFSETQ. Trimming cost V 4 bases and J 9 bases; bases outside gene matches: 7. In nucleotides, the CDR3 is TGCGCCAGCAGCCAACTAGCGGGAGGGCCCGGTGAGCAGTTCTTC. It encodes CASSQLAGGPGEQFF.

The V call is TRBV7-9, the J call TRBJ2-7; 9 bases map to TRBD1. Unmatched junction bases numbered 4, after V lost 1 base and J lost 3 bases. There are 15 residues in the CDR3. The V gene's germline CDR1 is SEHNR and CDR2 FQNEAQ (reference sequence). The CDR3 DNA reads TGTGCCAGCAGCTTAGGCGGGACAGGGTACTACGAGCAGTACTTC. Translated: CASSLGGTGYYEQYF.

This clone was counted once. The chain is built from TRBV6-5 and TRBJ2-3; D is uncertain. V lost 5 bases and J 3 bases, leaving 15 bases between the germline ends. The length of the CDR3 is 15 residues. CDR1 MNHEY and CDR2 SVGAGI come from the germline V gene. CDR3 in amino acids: CASSPWISETDTQYF. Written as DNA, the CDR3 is TGTGCCAGCAGTCCCTGGATTAGTGAGACAGATACGCAGTATTTT.

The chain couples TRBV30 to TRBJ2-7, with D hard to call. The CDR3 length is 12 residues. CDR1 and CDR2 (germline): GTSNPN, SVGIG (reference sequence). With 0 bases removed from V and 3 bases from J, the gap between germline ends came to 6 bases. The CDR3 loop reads CAWSVGGYEQYF. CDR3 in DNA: TGTGCCTGGAGTGTGGGTGGCTACGAGCAGTACTTC.

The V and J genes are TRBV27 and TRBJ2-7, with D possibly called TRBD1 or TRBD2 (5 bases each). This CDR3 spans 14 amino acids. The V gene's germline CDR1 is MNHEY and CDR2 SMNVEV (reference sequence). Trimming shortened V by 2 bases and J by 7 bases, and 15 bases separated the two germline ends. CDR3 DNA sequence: TGTGCCAGCAGTTTAAGGGACGGGTTGGGGGAGCAGTACTTC. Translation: CASSLRDGLGEQYF.

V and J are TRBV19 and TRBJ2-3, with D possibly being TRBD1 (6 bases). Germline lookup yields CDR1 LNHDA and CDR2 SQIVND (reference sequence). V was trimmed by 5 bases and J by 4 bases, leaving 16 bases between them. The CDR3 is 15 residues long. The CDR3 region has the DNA TGTGCCAGTAGTCCCACACAGGGCCCGGCAGATACGCAGTATTTT. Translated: CASSPTQGPADTQYF.

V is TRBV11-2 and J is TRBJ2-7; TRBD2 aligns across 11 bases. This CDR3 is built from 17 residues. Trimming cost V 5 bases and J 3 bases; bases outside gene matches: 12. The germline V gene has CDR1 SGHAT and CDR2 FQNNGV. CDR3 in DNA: TGTGCCAGCAGCCCTATTGGGGCCGGGACTAGCGGCTACGAGCAGTACTTC. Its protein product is CASSPIGAGTSGYEQYF.

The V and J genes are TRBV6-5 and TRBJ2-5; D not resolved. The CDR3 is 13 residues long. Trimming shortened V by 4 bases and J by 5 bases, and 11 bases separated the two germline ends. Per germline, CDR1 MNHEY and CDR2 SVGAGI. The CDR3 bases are TGTGCCAGCAGTTTGGCCCCTAGGGAGACCCAGTACTTC. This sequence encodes CASSLAPRETQYF.

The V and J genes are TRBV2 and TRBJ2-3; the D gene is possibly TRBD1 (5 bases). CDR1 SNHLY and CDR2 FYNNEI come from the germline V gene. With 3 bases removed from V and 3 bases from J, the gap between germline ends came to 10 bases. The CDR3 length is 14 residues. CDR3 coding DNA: TGTGCCAGCAGTGACAGGGTAGGGACAGATACGCAGTATTTT. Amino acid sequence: CASSDRVGTDTQYF.

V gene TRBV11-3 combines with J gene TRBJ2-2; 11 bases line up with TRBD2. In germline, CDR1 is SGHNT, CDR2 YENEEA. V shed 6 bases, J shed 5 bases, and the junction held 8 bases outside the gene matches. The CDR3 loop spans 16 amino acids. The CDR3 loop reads CASSFSTSGRTGELFF. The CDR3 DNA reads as TGTGCCAGCAGTTTCTCTACTAGCGGGAGAACCGGGGAGCTGTTTTTT.

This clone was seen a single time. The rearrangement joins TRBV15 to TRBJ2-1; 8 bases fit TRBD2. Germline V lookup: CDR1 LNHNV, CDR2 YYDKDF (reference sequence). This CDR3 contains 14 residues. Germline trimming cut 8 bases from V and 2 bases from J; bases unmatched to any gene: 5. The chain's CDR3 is CATSLAGTYNEQFF. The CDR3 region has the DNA TGTGCCACCTCTCTAGCGGGCACCTACAATGAGCAGTTCTTC.

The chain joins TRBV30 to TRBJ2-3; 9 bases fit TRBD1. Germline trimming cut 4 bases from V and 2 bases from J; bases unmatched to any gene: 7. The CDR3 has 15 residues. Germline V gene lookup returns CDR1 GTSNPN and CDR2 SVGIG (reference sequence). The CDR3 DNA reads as TGTGCCTGGACCCCGGGACAGGGCCTCACAGATACGCAGTATTTT. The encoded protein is CAWTPGQGLTDTQYF.